Listed below are T cell receptor beta chains from one sample, sequenced in a study of beta chain features in type 1 diabetes. The method was immunoSEQ multiplex PCR; TCRdb's version includes in-frame clones alone and lacks a portion of them. The data contain hundreds of thousands of clones, around 15% of them singletons. The specimen sequenced was naive CD4+ T cells from blood. These receptors all come from a young man with type 1 diabetes. Each CDR3 is given with its conserved first and last residue. The D gene is left open where the match is weak.

d_gene,v_gene,CDR3aa
TRBD2,TRBV30,CAWEAGGAYNEQFF
-,TRBV7-2,CASSLGPGSYEQYF
TRBD1,TRBV30,CACHTTGGGQPQHF
TRBD1,TRBV15,CATSRDRDRVRETQYF
TRBD2,TRBV15,CATSRHSTSGDNEQFF
TRBD2,TRBV28,CASSVAGVYEQYF
TRBD1,TRBV19,CASGTDTGNTIYF
TRBD2,TRBV25-1,CASRGTSGGFVQYF
-,TRBV25-1,CASSTPGPGISGYTF
-,TRBV18,CASSPPTGVGYTF
-,TRBV10-3,CAISDPRKGETQYF
-,TRBV6-1,CATRGGAETQYF
-,TRBV18,CASSPPKGNYGYTF
-,TRBV6-6,CASSSRGLETQYF
TRBD1,TRBV5-1,CASSLHPGTGADTQYF
TRBD2,TRBV7-6,CASSEIATSFSYEQYF
-,TRBV2,CASSEGQETQYF
-,TRBV6-5,CASSNPSQGYTEAFF
TRBD1,TRBV30,CAWSGGQGLSEAFF
TRBD1,TRBV6-5,CATQGDILYNEQFF
-,TRBV7-2,CASSPSGGPTEAFF
-,TRBV9,CASSVDLGDGYTF
-,TRBV30,CAWSVRGPPLSYEQYF
TRBD2,TRBV29-1,CSVGGLAIYEQYF
-,TRBV11-2,CASTKGDTFSTDTQYF
TRBD1,TRBV30,CAWTGGEIRPSSYNEQFF
-,TRBV10-3,CAIGVAYLGAGSTQYF
-,TRBV30,CAWSGGGYGYTF